This T cell receptor beta chain was sequenced during a study of T cells in Graves' hyperthyroidism and ophthalmopathy. To note about this clonotype: What it binds is not known.

Amplified regions were TCR beta CDR3 sequences from RNA transcripts. The study used the HTBI primer set for a first-round RT-PCR of the TCR CDR3. In TCRdb, the multiplex PCR reads were re-called with MiXCR into one record per CDR3 protein. The table includes approximately 360,000 distinct CDR3 sequences, about 25% detected once. Calling Graves' hyperthyroidism stable meant ophthalmopathy did not progress within 18 months. Those patients with uncontrolled infection, other autoimmune disease, pregnancy or lactation were excluded. Thyroid ultrasound, orbital computed tomography, clinical symptoms, and serum thyroxine and TRAb underpinned diagnoses. Study-wide findings and caveats: Blood samples included most of the expanded thyroid clonotypes exceeding 0.001.

Germline V lookup: CDR1 MNHEY, CDR2 SVGEGT. The CDR3 sequence is 10 residues long. The specimen sequenced was blood. The TCR originated in a man in his fifties with Graves' hyperthyroidism. The chain combines TRBV6-2 or TRBV6-3 with TRBJ2-1, with D possibly TRBD2 on 6 matching bases. The CDR3 loop is CATGEARQFF. CDR3 bases: TGTGCGACCGGGGAGGCTCGCCAGTTCTTC.